These 29 T cell receptor beta chains originate from one sample sequenced in a study of blood T cell repertoires in COVID-19. Profiled with immunoSEQ multiplex PCR; TCRdb holds only in-frame clones, not every one. The sample has 130,000 to 150,000 clones; approximately 90% are singletons. Material for sequencing was PBMCs or T cells enriched from blood (not recorded which). Receptors were obtained from a woman in her forties who had been exposed to COVID-19.

CDR3: CASGLGQGLTGNTIYF. DNA for the CDR3: TGTGCTAGTGGTTTGGGACAGGGTCTAACTGGAAACACCATATATTTT. The chain links TRBV12-5 to TRBJ1-3; 7 nucleotides match TRBD1. V shed 1 base, J shed 2 bases, and the junction held 5 bases outside the gene matches. The germline V gene encodes CDR1 LGHNT and CDR2 FRNRAP. The CDR3 runs to 16 residues.

This clone was seen just once. The V call is TRBV19, the J call TRBJ1-3; the D is unclear. CDR1 is LNHDA and CDR2 is SQIVND in the germline V gene (reference sequence). This CDR3 region has 13 residues. The V end was cut by 6 bases, the J end by 0 bases, with 6 bases between. This chain's CDR3 is CASRGLSGNTIYF. Here the CDR3 DNA reads TGTGCCAGTAGGGGCCTCTCTGGAAACACCATATATTTT.

The chain combines TRBV7-2 with TRBJ2-6; D might be TRBD1 (5 bases). The V gene's germline CDR1 is SGHTA and CDR2 FQGNSA. V was shortened by 1 base and J by 2 bases, with 6 bases between the two germline ends. This CDR3 has 15 amino acids. The CDR3 region has the DNA TGTGCCAGCAGCTTAGGGGGCGCTGGGGCCAACGTCCTGACTTTC. This encodes CASSLGGAGANVLTF.

The chain uses TRBV19 and TRBJ2-1; 13 positions agree with TRBD2. In germline, CDR1 is LNHDA, CDR2 SQIVND (reference sequence). This CDR3 region has 17 residues. The V segment lost 5 bases and the J segment 4 bases; nucleotides outside the gene matches: 8. CDR3 loop: CASSGSGTSGAYNEQFF. CDR3 bases: TGTGCCAGTAGTGGATCCGGGACTAGCGGGGCTTACAATGAGCAGTTCTTC.

V gene TRBV6-5 combines with J gene TRBJ2-1; unclear D gene. The CDR3 is made up of 13 amino acids. CDR1 is MNHEY and CDR2 is SVGAGI in the germline V gene. V was shortened by 6 bases and J by 4 bases, with 10 bases between the two germline ends. The CDR3 here is CASSKPPYNEQFF. The CDR3 DNA follows: TGTGCCAGCAGCAAGCCCCCTTACAATGAGCAGTTCTTC.

The CDR3 region has the DNA TGCGCCAGCCGAGCTCAGGCGGGAGAAAACATTCAGTACTTC. Translating gives CASRAQAGENIQYF. J is TRBJ2-4 and V is TRBV5-1; 7 nucleotides align to TRBD2. The CDR3 runs to 14 residues. The germline V gene has CDR1 SGHRS and CDR2 YFSETQ. V was clipped by 7 bases and J by 5 bases; unmatched bases: 9.

This sequence joins TRBV5-5 and TRBJ1-4; D unresolved. From germline, CDR1 is SGHKS and CDR2 YYEKEE (reference sequence). The CDR3 extends over 12 amino acids. V was clipped by 7 bases and J by 8 bases, with 12 bases between them. The CDR3 loop is CASYKLEEKLFF. CDR3 bases: TGTGCCAGCTATAAATTGGAGGAAAAACTGTTTTTT. Filled out from reference TRBV5-5 and TRBJ1-4, the complete variable domain reads DAGVTQSPTHLIKTRGQQVTLRCSPISGHKSVSWYQQVLGQGPQFIFQYYEKEERGRGNFPDRFSARQFPNYSSELNVNALLLGDSALYLCASYKLEEKLFFGSGTQLSVL.

This clone was picked up a small number of times. This chain connects TRBV5-6 to TRBJ1-3; 7 positions match TRBD1. The trim removed 1 base at V and 0 bases at J, leaving 1 base unmatched. Germline V lookup: CDR1 SGHDT, CDR2 YYEEEE. This CDR3 comprises 15 residues. CDR3 residues: CASSLQGVSGNTIYF. CDR3 in DNA: TGTGCCAGCAGCTTGCAGGGGGTCTCTGGAAACACCATATATTTT.

The chain carries TRBV7-2 and TRBJ1-2; TRBD1 might be the D (5 bases). The CDR3 extends over 13 amino acids. Trimming shortened V by 5 bases and J by 4 bases, and 11 bases separated the two germline ends. CDR1 and CDR2 from the germline V gene are SGHTA and FQGNSA. CDR3 protein: CASSQTAGYGYTF. The CDR3 DNA reads as TGTGCCAGCAGCCAGACAGCGGGCTATGGCTACACCTTC.

The gene calls are TRBV5-4 and TRBJ2-3, with 11 bases fitting TRBD2. The ends lost 4 bases at V and 2 bases at J; junction bases unmatched: 6. CDR3 length: 16 amino acids. Germline V gene sequence: CDR1 SGHNT, CDR2 YYREEE (reference sequence). This CDR3 is CASSMGLAVFTDTQYF. CDR3 coding DNA: TGTGCCAGCAGCATGGGACTAGCGGTCTTCACAGATACGCAGTATTTT.

The chain employs TRBV2 and TRBJ2-2, with 10 bases fitting TRBD1. Germline CDR1 SNHLY, CDR2 FYNNEI. V lost 6 bases, J lost 5 bases, and 6 bases stayed unmatched. This CDR3 contains 15 residues. CDR3 region: CASSSGTGETGELFF. The CDR3 nucleotides read TGTGCCAGCAGCTCGGGGACAGGGGAGACCGGGGAGCTGTTTTTT.

In DNA, the CDR3 is TGTGCCAGCAGTGCACAGGGTAGTGGCGGGGGACGAAGAATTGAGCAGTTCTTC. This translates into CASSAQGSGGGRRIEQFF. The genes are TRBV9 and TRBJ2-1; D may be TRBD2 (7 bases). This CDR3 is 18 amino acids long. The ends were cut back, 5 bases at V and 9 bases at J, with 30 bases in the middle. Germline CDR1 SGDLS, CDR2 YYNGEE.

Only one count was recorded for this clone. CDR3 protein: CASTITGQPLHF. The DNA of the CDR3 is TGTGCCAGCACCATAACGGGACAGCCCCTCCACTTT. V usage is TRBV28 and J usage is TRBJ1-6, with 7 bases identical to TRBD1. The CDR3 totals 12 residues. After removal of 7 bases from V and 13 bases from J, the junction contained 7 bases not matched to a gene. Per the germline V gene, CDR1 is MDHEN and CDR2 is SYDVKM.

This clone was observed a handful of times. Other DNA sequences in this sample translate to the same CDR3. The rearrangement uses TRBV3-1 (or the pseudogene TRBV3-2) and TRBJ2-7; 8 bases are shared with TRBD2. CDR1 is LGHDT and CDR2 is YNNKEL in the germline V gene (reference sequence). Unmatched junction bases numbered 3, after V lost 4 bases and J lost 7 bases. The CDR3 consists of 12 residues. In DNA, the CDR3 is TGTGCCAGCAGCCTCCCGGGGGGGGAGCAGTACTTC. This encodes CASSLPGGEQYF.

The J gene is TRBJ2-7, the V gene TRBV6-5; 11 bases are shared with TRBD1. This CDR3 region has 15 residues. The J segment lost 6 bases and the V segment lost 6 bases, leaving 10 bases of the junction unmatched. Germline CDR1 reads MNHEY; CDR2 reads SVGAGI. CDR3 in DNA: TGTGCCAGCAGCCGATCTTCGGACAGGGGGCTCGAGCAGTACTTC. This encodes CASSRSSDRGLEQYF.

The chain is built from TRBV4-1 and TRBJ1-2; TRBD1 matches at 8 bases. Looked up from germline, CDR1 is MGHRA and CDR2 is YSYEKL. This CDR3 is built from 14 residues. The V and J ends lost 2 bases and 3 bases, in that order; junction bases with no gene match: 2. CDR3 sequence (DNA): TGCGCCAGCAGCCAACCGACAGGGGACTATGGCTACACCTTC. Amino acids: CASSQPTGDYGYTF.

The chain links TRBV4-2 to TRBJ1-2; 7 bases fit TRBD1. Germline V CDR1 and CDR2: LGHNA, YNFKEQ. V trimming: 1 base; J trimming: 2 bases; junction bases outside the gene matches: 7. This CDR3 is built from 16 residues. The CDR3 nucleotides read TGTGCCAGCAGCCAAGGGACCGGACAGGCGAACTATGGCTACACCTTC. Translation gives CASSQGTGQANYGYTF.

The chain employs TRBV19 and TRBJ2-3; D call uncertain. The length of the CDR3 is 14 residues. V was trimmed by 4 bases and J by 3 bases, leaving 11 bases between them. Germline V lookup: CDR1 LNHDA, CDR2 SQIVND (reference sequence). The CDR3 loop reads CASSTSSVTDTQYF. The CDR3 DNA follows: TGTGCCAGTAGTACATCGTCAGTGACAGATACGCAGTATTTT.

The chain has TRBV5-1 and TRBJ2-7; 7 nucleotides match TRBD1. Per germline, CDR1 SGHRS and CDR2 YFSETQ. This CDR3 comprises 15 residues. The junction had 7 bases not matched to a gene; V was cut back by 4 bases and J by 0 bases. The DNA of the CDR3 is TGCGCCAGCAGCCAAGGGACAGAGAGCTCCTACGAGCAGTACTTC. This sequence encodes CASSQGTESSYEQYF.

The chain carries TRBV27 and TRBJ1-5; 7 nucleotides line up with TRBD1. Germline V lookup: CDR1 MNHEY, CDR2 SMNVEV (reference sequence). CDR3 size: 15 residues. V was pared by 2 bases and J by 6 bases, with 7 bases of the junction left unmatched. The CDR3 loop reads CASSLEGAGSQPQHF. The CDR3 DNA reads as TGTGCCAGCAGTTTAGAGGGGGCCGGGAGTCAGCCCCAGCATTTT.

This chain connects TRBV27 to TRBJ2-5; the match to TRBD1 covers 9 bases. V was clipped by 4 bases and J by 4 bases; unmatched bases: 1. The CDR3 has 13 residues. Germline V lookup: CDR1 MNHEY, CDR2 SMNVEV (reference sequence). As DNA, the CDR3 is TGTGCCAGCAGTTCGGACAGGGGAGAGACCCAGTACTTC. It specifies CASSSDRGETQYF.

Here the CDR3 reads CASSDRVYGYTF. The CDR3 region has the DNA TGTGCCAGCAGCGACAGGGTCTATGGCTACACCTTC. The chain recombines TRBV9 with TRBJ1-2; tentatively, D is TRBD1 (6 bases). CDR1 and CDR2 from the germline V gene are SGDLS and YYNGEE. Trimming shortened V by 3 bases and J by 4 bases, and 7 bases separated the two germline ends. There are 12 residues in the CDR3.

The chain joins TRBV9 to TRBJ2-4; TRBD2 is a possible D gene (6 bases). The length of the CDR3 is 17 residues. With 0 bases removed from V and 9 bases from J, the gap between germline ends came to 22 bases. From germline, CDR1 is SGDLS and CDR2 YYNGEE. The CDR3 region is CASSVDPMGGADGIQYF. CDR3 DNA sequence: TGTGCCAGCAGCGTAGACCCAATGGGGGGAGCTGATGGCATTCAGTACTTC.

This clone appeared a single time. This chain joins TRBV19 and TRBJ2-2; D possibly corresponds to TRBD1 (6 bases). This CDR3 has 15 amino acids. V was cut by 1 base and J by 4 bases, with 10 bases left in between. CDR1 is LNHDA, CDR2 SQIVND, per germline (reference sequence). The CDR3 DNA is TGTGCCAGTAGTATAGTGGGGGCCGGCACCGGGGAGCTGTTTTTT. This encodes CASSIVGAGTGELFF. Variable domain in full (rest from reference TRBV19 and TRBJ2-2): DGGITQSPKYLFRKEGQNVTLSCEQNLNHDAMYWYRQDPGQGLRLIYYSQIVNDFQKGDIAEGYSVSREKKESFPLTVTSAQKNPTAFYLCASSIVGAGTGELFFGEGSRLTVL.

This chain uses TRBV3-1 (or the pseudogene TRBV3-2) with TRBJ2-5; the match to TRBD2 covers 8 bases. The V gene end was trimmed by 5 bases and the J gene end by 4 bases; junction bases not matched to a gene: 6. Germline V CDR1 and CDR2: LGHDT, YNNKEL (reference sequence). CDR3 size: 14 residues. The chain's CDR3 is CASSKVAGIETQYF. CDR3 DNA sequence: TGTGCCAGCAGCAAAGTAGCGGGAATAGAGACCCAGTACTTC.

The chain combines TRBV4-2 with TRBJ1-2; D call uncertain. Germline V lookup: CDR1 LGHNA, CDR2 YNFKEQ. The CDR3 runs 12 residues. V was trimmed by 2 bases and J by 8 bases, leaving 9 bases between them. CDR3 in DNA: TGTGCCAGCAGCCAATATGAGGAAGGCTACACCTTC. As protein: CASSQYEEGYTF.

The gene calls are TRBV6-2 or TRBV6-3 and TRBJ2-1; D possibly corresponds to TRBD2 (5 bases). V was cut by 2 bases and J by 5 bases, with 13 bases left in between. This CDR3 region has 15 residues. CDR1 MNHEY and CDR2 SVGEGT come from the germline V gene. The CDR3 is CASSYILNGNNEQFF. The DNA of the CDR3 is TGTGCCAGCAGTTACATTCTTAACGGGAACAATGAGCAGTTCTTC.

The chain has TRBV5-6 and TRBJ1-1, with 8 bases lining up with TRBD1. With 2 bases clipped from V and 4 bases from J, the junction kept 7 bases outside the gene matches. The CDR3 has 15 amino acids. Germline loops: CDR1 SGHDT, CDR2 YYEEEE. In DNA, the CDR3 is TGTGCCAGCAGCTTCCCCGGACAGGGCATCACTGAAGCTTTCTTT. This sequence encodes CASSFPGQGITEAFF.

The V call is TRBV19, the J call TRBJ2-2; 9 nucleotides match TRBD1. Germline V gives CDR1 LNHDA, CDR2 SQIVND (reference sequence). With V trimmed by 4 bases and J by 4 bases, 16 bases remained unmatched. The length of the CDR3 is 19 residues. The CDR3: CASSKGQGSYRTITGELFF. The CDR3 DNA sequence: TGTGCCAGTAGTAAGGGACAGGGAAGCTACCGTACCATCACCGGGGAGCTGTTTTTT.